The present entry profiles one T cell receptor beta chain with its context. Its antigen is not known. Partitioning of CD4+ cells yielded a CD45RA+ naive subset and a CD45RA-negative memory subset. These data originate in a study of shared clonotypes between healthy human individuals. Study observations and caveats: The diversity represented, both genetic and in exposure history, was limited by few donors.

Clones were read by immunoSEQ multiplex PCR, and TCRdb kept only the in-frame ones, dropping some. The table lists approximately 2.5 million clones, roughly 93% of them singletons. The ends were cut back, 2 bases at V and 0 bases at J, with 11 bases in the middle. The CDR3 extends over 16 amino acids. Germline V gene sequence: CDR1 KGHSH, CDR2 LQKENI. This chain connects TRBV18 to TRBJ1-5; D unclear. This sequence was found in a man younger than 30 in good health. Some clones in this sample may be carry-over from other donors' samples. Material: naive CD4+ T cells from PBMCs. Documented subset: CD45RA+ positively selected. This CDR3 is CASSPGAPYSNQPQHF. The CDR3 DNA sequence: TGTGCCAGCTCACCAGGTGCACCGTATAGCAATCAGCCCCAGCATTTT.